These T cell receptor beta chains were read from a single sample in a study of breast tumors, draining lymph nodes, adjacent tissues. In TCRdb, the multiplex PCR reads were re-called with MiXCR into one record per CDR3 protein. The sample yields several thousand distinct CDR3 sequences, roughly 46% seen once. The sample taken for sequencing was tumor-adjacent breast tissue. Receptors originate from a female donor with breast cancer. Some clones in this sample may be carry-over from other donors' samples. Both conserved end residues are part of each CDR3. Fields, in order: CDR3 DNA, CDR3 protein, clone size, D gene, V gene, J gene. A D gene is named only where the DNA matches it firmly. Expanded clones are given a class, and other clones once, few, many or no size at all.

TGCAGTGCTAGACCCCTCCCAGATACGCAGTATTTT	CSARPLPDTQYF	many	NA	TRBV20-1	TRBJ2-3
TGTGCCTGGAATCAGGGAATAGATACGCAGTATTTT	CAWNQGIDTQYF	many	NA	TRBV30	TRBJ2-3
TGTGCCAGCAGACTCGGCAGGGCGAGCGGGGAGCTGTTTTTT	CASRLGRASGELFF	medium-sized	NA	TRBV7-2	TRBJ2-2
TGTGCCAGCAGTGGGGGACCTAAAGAGACCCAGTACTTC	CASSGGPKETQYF	medium-sized	NA	TRBV2	TRBJ2-5
TGCAGTGCTAGTCTGGGGTATGGCTACACCTTC	CSASLGYGYTF	NA	NA	TRBV20-1	TRBJ1-2
TGTGCCAGCGGCTCCTCGACAGGGAAAAACATTCAGTACTTC	CASGSSTGKNIQYF	NA	TRBD1	TRBV5-5	TRBJ2-4
TGCAGTGCTATGGGCGGAAGTAATTCACCCCTCCACTTT	CSAMGGSNSPLHF	NA	NA	TRBV20-1	TRBJ1-6
TGTGCCAGCAGCTCTAATAGCGGGGGCGGCACAGATACGCAGTATTTT	CASSSNSGGGTDTQYF	NA	TRBD2	TRBV7-2	TRBJ2-3
TGTGCCAGCAGCGTGACAGGGGGCACAGATACGCAGTATTTT	CASSVTGGTDTQYF	NA	TRBD1	TRBV6-1	TRBJ2-3
TGTGCCAGCAGTTGGACCGGGACAGGGCTGACCGGGGAGCTGTTTTTT	CASSWTGTGLTGELFF	few	TRBD1	TRBV12-3/TRBV12-4	TRBJ2-2
TGTGCCAGCAGCCACACGTTTGCGGAACCCCTCGAGCAGTACTTC	CASSHTFAEPLEQYF	medium-sized	NA	TRBV11-2	TRBJ2-7
TGTGCCAGCAGCAATACCTACGAGCAGTACTTC	CASSNTYEQYF	medium-sized	NA	TRBV7-9	TRBJ2-7
TGTGCCAGCAACCAATGGGTTAACGAGCAGTACTTC	CASNQWVNEQYF	many	NA	TRBV28	TRBJ2-7
TGTGCCAGCAGTGCCGCCCACCGGGACCTCTCCTACGAGCAGTACTTC	CASSAAHRDLSYEQYF	many	NA	TRBV28	TRBJ2-7
TGCAGTGCTAGAATTTCTAACTATAGCTACACATTC	CSARISNYSYTF	NA	NA	TRBV20-1	TRBJ1-2
TGTGCCAGCAGGGGTACCTATACGGCTAACTATGGCTACACCTTC	CASRGTYTANYGYTF	many	NA	TRBV28	TRBJ1-2
TGTGCCAGCAGTCCCTGGGACCGGACGGCGGGCACTGAAGCTTTCTTT	CASSPWDRTAGTEAFF	NA	NA	TRBV27	TRBJ1-1
TGTGCCAGCAGCCAAAACCCGACACTCTTTCGAAACACCATATATTTT	CASSQNPTLFRNTIYF	many	NA	TRBV7-8	TRBJ1-3
TGTGCCAGCTCACAAAGCGTGAATGAGCAGTTCTTC	CASSQSVNEQFF	many	NA	TRBV9	TRBJ2-1
TGTGCCACCAGCAGAGATGTGGAAAGGGCTTTCTTT	CATSRDVERAFF	NA	NA	TRBV15	TRBJ1-1
TGCGCCAGCATGGGAAACTGGGGGAGGGCCCCAGAGACCCAGTACTTC	CASMGNWGRAPETQYF	many	TRBD2	TRBV5-1	TRBJ2-5
TGTGCCAGCAGCCAAGCGGGAGACGCCTACAATGAGCAGTTCTTC	CASSQAGDAYNEQFF	NA	NA	TRBV14	TRBJ2-1
TGTGCCAGCAGTTACGGGACAGTTACCTACAATGAGCAGTTCTTC	CASSYGTVTYNEQFF	NA	TRBD1	TRBV6-6	TRBJ2-1
TGTGCCAGCAGCCGACAGGGAGGCACTGAAGCTTTCTTT	CASSRQGGTEAFF	NA	TRBD1	TRBV14	TRBJ1-1
TGTGCCACCAGCAGAAGTGGGACAGGGAGGGAGACCCAGTACTTC	CATSRSGTGRETQYF	NA	TRBD1	TRBV15	TRBJ2-5
TGTGCCACCAGCCACAGGGTGGATACGCAGTATTTT	CATSHRVDTQYF	medium-sized	NA	TRBV24-1	TRBJ2-3
TGCGCCAGCAGCTTGGCAGGGCCCGCCGAGCAGTACTTC	CASSLAGPAEQYF	medium-sized	NA	TRBV5-1	TRBJ2-7
TGCAGTGCTACCGGGACAGGGAACGAGCAGTACTTC	CSATGTGNEQYF	medium-sized	TRBD1	TRBV20-1	TRBJ2-7
TGCGCCAGCAGCCAAACCACAGGGCTTGGAAACACCATATATTTT	CASSQTTGLGNTIYF	medium-sized	NA	TRBV4-1	TRBJ1-3